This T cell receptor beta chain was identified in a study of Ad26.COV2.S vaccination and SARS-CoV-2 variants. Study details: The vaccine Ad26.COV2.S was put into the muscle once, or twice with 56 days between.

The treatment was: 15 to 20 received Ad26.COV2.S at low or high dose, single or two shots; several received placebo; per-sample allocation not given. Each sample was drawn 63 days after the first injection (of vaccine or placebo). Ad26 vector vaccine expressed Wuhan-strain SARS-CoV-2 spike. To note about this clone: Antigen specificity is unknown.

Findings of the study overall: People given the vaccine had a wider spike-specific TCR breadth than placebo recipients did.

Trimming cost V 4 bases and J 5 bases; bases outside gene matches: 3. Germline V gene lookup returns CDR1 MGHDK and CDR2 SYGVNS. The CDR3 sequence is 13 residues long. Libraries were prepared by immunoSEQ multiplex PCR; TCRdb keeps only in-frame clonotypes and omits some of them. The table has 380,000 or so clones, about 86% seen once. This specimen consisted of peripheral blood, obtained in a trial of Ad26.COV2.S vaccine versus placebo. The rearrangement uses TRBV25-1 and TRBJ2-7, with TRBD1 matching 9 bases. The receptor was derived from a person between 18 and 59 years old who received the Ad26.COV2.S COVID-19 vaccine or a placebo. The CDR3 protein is CASSAWTGDEQYF. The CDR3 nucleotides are TGTGCCAGCAGTGCCTGGACAGGGGACGAGCAGTACTTC.